One and the same sample provided the 11 T cell receptor beta chains below, sequenced in a study of T-cell memory formation after mild COVID-19. TCRdb reprocessed the 5' RACE reads via MiXCR and lists one record per CDR3 protein. The data contain tens of thousands of distinct CDR3 sequences, around a quarter of them singletons. The sequencing input was PBMCs or a T cell subset sorted from them (not recorded which). These receptors were taken from a man between 18 and 29 years old who had mild COVID-19 (a few samples of this study predate the infection). Cell type and time point are not known.

The CDR3 DNA is TGTGCCAGCAGTTTAGTCTCGCCAGCGGTGGCCGGGGAGCTGTTTTTT. Translated: CASSLVSPAVAGELFF. This chain uses TRBV12-3 or TRBV12-4 with TRBJ2-2; D may be TRBD2 (5 bases). The germline V and J ends were trimmed by 1 base and 6 bases, with 15 bases remaining between them. The CDR3 is 16 residues long.

V is TRBV19 and J is TRBJ1-1; D not certain. From germline, CDR1 is LNHDA and CDR2 SQIVND (reference sequence). The germline V and J ends were trimmed by 6 bases and 8 bases, with 7 bases remaining between them. This CDR3 region has 10 residues. In nucleotides, the CDR3 is TGTGCCAGTAGCGGTTACGAAGCTTTCTTT. This encodes CASSGYEAFF.

This clonotype was seen more than once but under ten times. The chain recombines TRBV9 with TRBJ2-3; 11 bases align to TRBD2. The CDR3 is 18 amino acids. Germline trimming cut 3 bases from V and 0 bases from J; bases unmatched to any gene: 9. Looked up from germline, CDR1 is SGDLS and CDR2 is YYNGEE. Here the CDR3 DNA reads TGTGCCAGCAGCGCCCCCAAGGGACTAGCGGCTAGCACAGATACGCAGTATTTT. This encodes CASSAPKGLAASTDTQYF.

The rearrangement uses TRBV7-8 and TRBJ2-5; weak D call: TRBD1 (6 bases). V was cut by 3 bases and J by 0 bases, with 14 bases left in between. CDR1 is SGHVS and CDR2 is FQNEAQ in the germline V gene. The CDR3 contains 16 residues. The CDR3 bases are TGTGCCAGCAGCTTGGGGCCCAGGGACAACCAAGAGACCCAGTACTTC. It is translated as CASSLGPRDNQETQYF.

This clonotype was recorded a few times. This chain joins TRBV6-5 and TRBJ2-3, with TRBD2 identical over 12 bases. Trimming removed 2 bases from V and 6 bases from J; junction bases left unmatched: 6. In germline, CDR1 is MNHEY, CDR2 SVGAGI. There are 16 residues in the CDR3. The CDR3 loop reads CASSYGIGTSGDTQYF. In DNA form, the CDR3 reads TGTGCCAGCAGTTACGGGATCGGGACTAGCGGGGATACGCAGTATTTT.

This rearrangement joins TRBV6-5 to TRBJ2-7; D is perhaps TRBD2 (7 bases). Germline V gene sequence: CDR1 MNHEY, CDR2 SVGAGI. V lost 0 bases and J 5 bases, leaving 11 bases between the germline ends. The CDR3 has 14 residues. CDR3 nucleotide sequence: TGTGCCAGCAGTTACTCGGGGGGGGGCAACGAGCAGTACTTC. Protein: CASSYSGGGNEQYF.

A few counts support this clonotype. The chain joins TRBV4-2 to TRBJ1-4; D is uncertain. Germline-derived CDR1 and CDR2 are LGHNA and YNFKEQ. The V end was cut by 4 bases, the J end by 0 bases, with 9 bases between. The CDR3 loop spans 15 amino acids. The CDR3 is CASSLAAPTNEKLFF. The CDR3 nucleotides read TGTGCCAGCAGCCTAGCAGCGCCAACTAATGAAAAACTGTTTTTT.

This chain uses TRBV7-3 with TRBJ2-3; TRBD1 agrees at 7 bases. V shed 5 bases, J shed 4 bases, and the junction held 15 bases outside the gene matches. Germline V gives CDR1 SGHTA, CDR2 FQGTGA. This CDR3 has 17 amino acids. The DNA for the CDR3 is TGTGCCAGCAGCCCTCCCCCCGGGACAGTGGGATCAGATACGCAGTATTTT. Protein: CASSPPPGTVGSDTQYF.

This chain's CDR3 is CASSEAPGFGYTF. DNA of the CDR3: TGCGCCAGCAGTGAGGCCCCAGGGTTCGGCTACACCTTC. This rearrangement joins TRBV10-1 to TRBJ1-2; TRBD1 is a possible D gene (5 bases). Germline CDR1 reads WNHNN; CDR2 reads SYGVQD (reference sequence). V was pared by 2 bases and J by 8 bases, with 12 bases between. The CDR3 is 13 amino acids.

CDR3 amino acids: CASSQDFGDRAFVKPQHF. The CDR3 region has the DNA TGCGCCAGCAGCCAAGATTTTGGGGACAGGGCGTTTGTTAAGCCCCAGCATTTT. The chain carries TRBV4-1 and TRBJ1-5; 9 bases line up with TRBD1. This CDR3 contains 18 residues. Per the germline V gene, CDR1 is MGHRA and CDR2 is YSYEKL. V lost 0 bases, J lost 8 bases, and 14 bases stayed unmatched.

This clonotype was counted only a few times. V is TRBV7-9 and J is TRBJ2-7; 8 bases agree with TRBD1. V shed 8 bases, J shed 6 bases, and the junction held 12 bases outside the gene matches. The CDR3 runs 14 residues. Germline V gene data show CDR1 as SEHNR and CDR2 as FQNEAQ (reference sequence). CDR3 region: CASWRTGMEGEQYF. In DNA form, the CDR3 reads TGTGCCAGCTGGAGGACAGGGATGGAGGGCGAGCAGTACTTC.